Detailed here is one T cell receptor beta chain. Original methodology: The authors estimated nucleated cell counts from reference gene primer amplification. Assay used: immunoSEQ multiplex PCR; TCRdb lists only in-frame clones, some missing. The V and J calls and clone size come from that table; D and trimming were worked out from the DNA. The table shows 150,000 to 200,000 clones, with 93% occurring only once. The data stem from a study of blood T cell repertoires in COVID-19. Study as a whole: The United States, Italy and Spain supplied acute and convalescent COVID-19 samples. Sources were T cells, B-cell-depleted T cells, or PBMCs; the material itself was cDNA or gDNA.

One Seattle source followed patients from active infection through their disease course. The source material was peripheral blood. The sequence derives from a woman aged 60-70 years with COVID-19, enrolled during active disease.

CDR3 sequence (DNA): TGTGCCAGCACCCCAGGGGCGAACACCGGGGAGCTGTTTTTT. The encoded protein is CASTPGANTGELFF. The chain joins TRBV6-4 to TRBJ2-2; tentatively, D is TRBD1 (6 bases). Germline V gene sequence: CDR1 MRHNA, CDR2 SNTAGT. V was clipped by 7 bases and J by 0 bases, with 9 bases between them. The CDR3 length is 14 residues.